This entry lists 21 T cell receptor beta chains sequenced from one sample in a study of CD8+ T cells in alopecia areata. Treatment specified: oral pan-JAK inhibitor, 5-10 mg twice daily. Reverse transcribed after extraction, RNA yielded cDNA as the sequencing template. Method: immunoSEQ multiplex PCR; TCRdb's copy keeps in-frame clones and lacks some. The data show 80,000 to 95,000 clones, 44% seen once. Sequences were derived from CD8+ T cells sorted from blood, sampled at week 24, from a patient treated with tofacitinib. Receptors originate from a human donor with alopecia areata.

The chain uses TRBV7-6 and TRBJ2-7; D unclear. CDR3 length equals 14 residues. With 0 bases removed from V and 2 bases from J, the gap between germline ends came to 8 bases. CDR1 is SGHVS and CDR2 is FNYEAQ in the germline V gene. This CDR3 reads CASSLAGRAYEQYF. For the CDR3, the DNA is TGTGCCAGCAGCTTAGCCGGCAGAGCCTACGAGCAGTACTTC.

This clone was counted between two and nine times. This sequence joins TRBV9 and TRBJ1-2, with D uncertain. Trimming took 3 bases from V and 4 from J, leaving 1 base between them. CDR3 length: 10 residues. Germline CDR1 reads SGDLS; CDR2 reads YYNGEE. The CDR3 here is CASSGYGYTF. In DNA form, the CDR3 reads TGTGCCAGCAGCGGCTATGGCTACACCTTC.

The chain carries TRBV15 and TRBJ2-1, with 9 bases fitting TRBD2. The CDR3 length is 14 residues. Germline CDR1 reads LNHNV; CDR2 reads YYDKDF (reference sequence). Germline trimming cut 7 bases from V and 2 bases from J; bases unmatched to any gene: 3. Here the CDR3 DNA reads TGTGCCACCACCTGCGGGAGGGCCTACAATGAGCAGTTCTTC. Protein product: CATTCGRAYNEQFF.

This clone was seen only a few times. The chain is built from TRBV29-1 and TRBJ2-2, with 8 bases identical to TRBD1. The germline gives CDR1 SQVTM, CDR2 ANQGSEA. With V trimmed by 4 bases and J by 7 bases, 5 bases remained unmatched. CDR3 length equals 13 residues. CDR3 nucleotide sequence: TGCAGCGTTGTACTCAGGGGGCTCGGGGAGCTGTTTTTT. It encodes CSVVLRGLGELFF.

The chain carries TRBV29-1 and TRBJ1-2; weak D call: TRBD1 (5 bases). Germline CDR1 is SQVTM and CDR2 is ANQGSEA. The CDR3 spans 12 residues. V lost 4 bases, J lost 8 bases, and 14 bases lay in between. CDR3 nucleotides: TGCAGCGTTGTGGGGGGTTGGTACGGCTACACCTTC. As protein: CSVVGGWYGYTF.

This clone turned up a few times. The sample carries other DNA sequences with the same CDR3. The rearrangement joins TRBV28 to TRBJ2-7, with D hard to call. The CDR3 is 11 amino acids. Trimming stripped 3 bases from V and 3 bases from J, with 3 bases between. Germline V gene data show CDR1 as MDHEN and CDR2 as SYDVKM. The CDR3 bases are TGTGCCAGCAGTTTCAGCTACGAGCAGTACTTC. Translating gives CASSFSYEQYF.

This chain connects TRBV4-1 to TRBJ2-7; perhaps TRBD2 as D (6 bases). CDR1 MGHRA and CDR2 YSYEKL come from the germline V gene. Trimming left V 4 bases short and J 2 bases short, with 12 bases between. CDR3 length equals 14 residues. In DNA form, the CDR3 reads TGCGCCAGCAGCCCCCGGGACTCTGCCTACGAGCAGTACTTC. Translation gives CASSPRDSAYEQYF.

The chain links TRBV7-9 to TRBJ1-5; no definite D call. With 4 bases removed from V and 3 bases from J, the gap between germline ends came to 10 bases. Looked up from germline, CDR1 is SEHNR and CDR2 is FQNEAQ (reference sequence). The CDR3 contains 14 residues. The CDR3 sequence: CASSSRRDNQPQHF. CDR3 coding DNA: TGTGCCAGCAGCTCCCGACGGGACAATCAGCCCCAGCATTTT.

This clone was recorded a few times. In the same sample, other DNA sequences code for this CDR3. The chain links TRBV29-1 to TRBJ2-2, with 7 bases aligning to TRBD1. This CDR3 has 11 amino acids. V gave up 5 bases and J gave up 6 bases; unmatched junction bases: 0. Per the germline V gene, CDR1 is SQVTM and CDR2 is ANQGSEA. This chain's CDR3 is CSVQGAGELFF. CDR3 DNA: TGCAGCGTTCAGGGGGCCGGGGAGCTGTTTTTT.

This clone has just a few counts. The chain joins TRBV13 to TRBJ2-1; 11 positions agree with TRBD2. Germline CDR1 reads PRHDT; CDR2 reads FYEKMQ (reference sequence). The length of the CDR3 is 15 residues. V lost 5 bases, J lost 7 bases, and 7 bases stayed unmatched. The CDR3 nucleotides read TGTGCCAGCAGCGAAACTAGCGGGAGCTCAAATGAGCAGTTCTTC. Its translation: CASSETSGSSNEQFF.

This rearrangement joins TRBV13 to TRBJ2-1; the D is unclear. This CDR3 contains 11 residues. Germline lookup yields CDR1 PRHDT and CDR2 FYEKMQ (reference sequence). V was trimmed by 1 base and J by 12 bases, leaving 7 bases between them. The CDR3 loop reads CASSLAAMQFF. The CDR3, as DNA: TGTGCCAGCAGCTTAGCGGCCATGCAGTTCTTC.

This clone has a handful of counts. V usage is TRBV7-8 and J usage is TRBJ1-2; D remains ambiguous. The germline CDR1 and CDR2 sequences are SGHVS and FQNEAQ. The V and J ends lost 5 bases and 0 bases respectively, with 13 bases between them. This CDR3 is 15 amino acids long. CDR3 nucleotides: TGTGCCAGCAGCCCTTGGAGGGATTCTAACTATGGCTACACCTTC. Its protein is CASSPWRDSNYGYTF.

This chain joins TRBV29-1 and TRBJ2-5, with 13 bases that match TRBD2. The CDR3 totals 18 residues. CDR1 SQVTM and CDR2 ANQGSEA come from the germline V gene. Trimming at V came to 3 bases and at J to 7 bases, leaving 17 bases not matched to a gene. Here the CDR3 DNA reads TGCAGCGTTGACGGCTGGACTAGCGGGAGCCCAGTCCCCGGGACCCAGTACTTC. It is translated as CSVDGWTSGSPVPGTQYF.

Turning to this clone: This sample includes further DNA sequences coding for the same CDR3. The chain carries TRBV4-1 and TRBJ2-3; D is unresolved. Trimming cost V 0 bases and J 6 bases, with 4 bases left between them. The CDR3 runs 12 residues. The germline V gene encodes CDR1 MGHRA and CDR2 YSYEKL. DNA of the CDR3: TGCGCCAGCAGCCAAGATACGGATACGCAGTATTTT. Its translation is CASSQDTDTQYF.

V is TRBV7-3 and J is TRBJ1-1, with no clear D. Trimming pared 6 bases from V and 1 base from J, leaving 9 bases between. The CDR3 consists of 13 residues. The germline V gene has CDR1 SGHTA and CDR2 FQGTGA. Here the CDR3 DNA reads TGTGCCAGCAGTCTGGGCCAGAACACTGAAGCTTTCTTT. Protein sequence: CASSLGQNTEAFF.

The sample holds one count of this clone. The J gene is TRBJ2-1, the V gene TRBV5-6; perhaps TRBD1 as D (5 bases). The CDR3 has 13 amino acids. Trimming pared 3 bases from V and 3 bases from J, leaving 7 bases between. In germline, CDR1 is SGHDT, CDR2 YYEEEE. CDR3 coding DNA: TGTGCCAGCAGCTCGGACATCTACAATGAGCAGTTCTTC. Translating it yields CASSSDIYNEQFF.

The gene calls are TRBV28 and TRBJ1-5, with D tentatively TRBD1 (5 bases). Germline CDR1 is MDHEN and CDR2 is SYDVKM. V lost 7 bases, J lost 3 bases, and 16 bases lay in between. CDR3 length equals 15 residues. The CDR3 nucleotides read TGTGCCAGCATCGAACTCGGGGGGATCAATCAGCCCCAGCATTTT. This sequence encodes CASIELGGINQPQHF.

This sequence joins TRBV29-1 and TRBJ1-2; D perhaps matches TRBD1 (5 bases). Between the trimmed V and J ends, which lost 5 bases and 6 bases, there was a span of 16 bases. Germline CDR1 is SQVTM and CDR2 is ANQGSEA. This CDR3 comprises 13 residues. The CDR3 nucleotides are TGCAGCGTTCTGGGACGGGGATTAAATGGCTACACCTTC. Its protein product is CSVLGRGLNGYTF.

This clone came up a few times. The chain is built from TRBV7-9 and TRBJ1-1; D gene uncertain. V dropped 5 bases and J dropped 2 bases, with 12 bases sitting between them. Per the germline V gene, CDR1 is SEHNR and CDR2 is FQNEAQ (reference sequence). The CDR3 sequence is 14 residues long. The CDR3 region is CASSVRAFNTEAFF. The CDR3 nucleotides read TGTGCCAGCAGCGTCCGGGCATTCAACACTGAAGCTTTCTTT.

This clone was counted between two and nine times. V gene TRBV29-1 combines with J gene TRBJ2-1; 10 positions match TRBD1. The CDR3 spans 14 residues. The germline V gene encodes CDR1 SQVTM and CDR2 ANQGSEA. V shed 7 bases and J 7 bases; nucleotides not matched to a gene: 10. The CDR3 protein is CSGLGTGASNEQFF. The DNA for the CDR3 is TGCAGCGGTTTAGGGACAGGGGCTAGTAATGAGCAGTTCTTC.

The J gene is TRBJ2-7, the V gene TRBV28, with a possible D match to TRBD2 (6 bases). Germline assignment: CDR1 MDHEN and CDR2 SYDVKM. Trimming took off 3 bases at V and 7 bases at J, with 19 bases between the two ends. The CDR3 contains 15 residues. CDR3 loop: CASSFRRSLGGEQYF. In DNA, the CDR3 is TGTGCCAGCAGTTTCCGGCGCTCCCTCGGGGGAGAGCAGTACTTC.